These 23 T cell receptor beta chains share one sample of origin, sequenced in a study of PD-L1 blockade in urothelial cancer. Time point noted: peripheral blood 6 weeks after treatment start. Sequenced by immunoSEQ multiplex PCR; TCRdb stores in-frame clones only, minus some. The sample has tens of thousands of clones, approximately 89% seen once. This specimen consisted of PBMCs, obtained around atezolizumab (anti-PD-L1) treatment. These TCRs come from a woman at least 80 years old with urothelial cancer.

This clone was found once. This chain uses TRBV18 with TRBJ2-7; 9 nucleotides agree with TRBD2. Germline V gives CDR1 KGHSH, CDR2 LQKENI. The junction had 6 bases not matched to a gene; V was cut back by 0 bases and J by 0 bases. The CDR3 is made up of 17 amino acids. CDR3 nucleotide sequence: TGTGCCAGCTCACCACCGGCACTAGCGGGCCGCTCCTACGAGCAGTACTTC. Its translation: CASSPPALAGRSYEQYF.

This rearrangement joins TRBV5-6 to TRBJ1-1; 7 bases align to TRBD1. The CDR3 totals 15 residues. CDR1 and CDR2 from the germline V gene are SGHDT and YYEEEE. V lost 3 bases and J lost 0; bases outside the gene matches: 5. The CDR3 here is CASSSGTVMNTEAFF. The CDR3 coding sequence is TGTGCCAGCAGCTCAGGGACAGTTATGAACACTGAAGCTTTCTTT.

The chain is built from TRBV14 and TRBJ2-1, with 9 bases fitting TRBD1. V dropped 10 bases and J dropped 6; count of bases not matched to a gene: 7. The CDR3 spans 13 residues. Germline CDR1 SGHDN, CDR2 FVKESK. This chain's CDR3 is CATRLQGANEQFF. The CDR3 nucleotides are TGTGCCACCAGGCTACAGGGGGCCAATGAGCAGTTCTTC.

The chain employs TRBV15 and TRBJ2-1; tentative D call: TRBD2 (6 bases). This CDR3 has 19 residues. V was cut by 3 bases and J by 1 base, with 22 bases left in between. CDR1 and CDR2 (germline): LNHNV, YYDKDF (reference sequence). The DNA of the CDR3 is TGTGCCACCAGCAGTCCCCCTCGGGAGATGGGGAGGTCCTACAATGAGCAGTTCTTC. Amino acid sequence: CATSSPPREMGRSYNEQFF.

This chain joins TRBV7-8 and TRBJ1-2; perhaps TRBD1 as D (5 bases). This CDR3 has 15 amino acids. Trimming removed 5 bases from V and 0 bases from J, with 13 bases in between. Germline V CDR1 and CDR2: SGHVS, FQNEAQ. The CDR3 protein is CASSQTQATNYGYTF. Here the CDR3 DNA reads TGTGCCAGCAGCCAGACACAGGCAACTAACTATGGCTACACCTTC.

J is TRBJ2-1 and V is TRBV10-3; 11 positions agree with TRBD1. The ends lost 4 bases at V and 7 bases at J; junction bases unmatched: 6. CDR3 length equals 15 residues. Germline CDR1 ENHRY, CDR2 SYGVKD. Here the CDR3 DNA reads TGTGCCATCAGTGCCCGGGACAGGGGGAAAAATGAGCAGTTCTTC. This codes for CAISARDRGKNEQFF.

The J gene is TRBJ1-2, the V gene TRBV10-3, with D tentatively TRBD1 (6 bases). This CDR3 is built from 13 residues. Germline V CDR1 and CDR2: ENHRY, SYGVKD. Deletions cut 5 bases from V and 4 bases from J, with 11 bases between. The CDR3 coding sequence is TGTGCCATCAGTAACAGGGATAGCTATGGCTACACCTTC. The encoded protein is CAISNRDSYGYTF.

The chain carries TRBV27 and TRBJ2-1, with 8 bases aligning to TRBD2. There are 18 residues in the CDR3. V trimming: 2 bases; J trimming: 6 bases; junction bases outside the gene matches: 15. Per germline, CDR1 MNHEY and CDR2 SMNVEV (reference sequence). The CDR3 coding sequence is TGTGCCAGCAGTTTAGAGGCCCCTACTAGCGGAGCGGCCAATGAGCAGTTCTTC. Translating it yields CASSLEAPTSGAANEQFF.

The V call is TRBV28, the J call TRBJ1-5, with D possibly matching TRBD1 (6 bases). The CDR3 consists of 15 residues. With 2 bases removed from V and 4 bases from J, the gap between germline ends came to 12 bases. The germline CDR1 and CDR2 sequences are MDHEN and SYDVKM. CDR3 region: CASSLDPGQNQPQHF. The CDR3 bases are TGTGCCAGCAGTTTAGATCCAGGACAGAATCAGCCCCAGCATTTT. Filled out from reference TRBV28 and TRBJ1-5, the complete variable domain reads DVKVTQSSRYLVKRTGEKVFLECVQDMDHENMFWYRQDPGLGLRLIYFSYDVKMKEKGDIPEGYSVSREKKERFSLILESASTNQTSMYLCASSLDPGQNQPQHFGDGTRLSIL.

Only a few counts were recorded for this clone. The V gene is TRBV6-4, the J gene TRBJ2-1; D uncertain. This CDR3 spans 15 amino acids. The V end lost 3 bases, the J end lost 5 bases, and 14 bases lay between the germline ends. Germline CDR1 reads MRHNA; CDR2 reads SNTAGT. The CDR3 region is CASSEGSGAHNEQFF. For the CDR3, the DNA is TGTGCCAGCAGTGAGGGCTCAGGCGCGCACAATGAGCAGTTCTTC.

This sequence joins TRBV19 and TRBJ1-1; 8 bases map to TRBD1. Germline assignment: CDR1 LNHDA and CDR2 SQIVND (reference sequence). V lost 7 bases to trimming and J lost 3 bases; unmatched junction nucleotides: 7. The CDR3 spans 14 residues. The DNA for the CDR3 is TGTGCCAGTAAGGAGGAACAGGGGGACACTGAAGCTTTCTTT. As protein: CASKEEQGDTEAFF.

The rearrangement uses TRBV9 and TRBJ2-2; 7 nucleotides line up with TRBD2. J gave up 5 bases and V 0 bases, and 4 bases lay outside the gene matches. CDR1 is SGDLS, CDR2 YYNGEE, per germline. CDR3 length: 15 amino acids. The CDR3 spells CASSVDSGGTGELFF. CDR3 sequence (DNA): TGTGCCAGCAGCGTAGATTCCGGGGGGACCGGGGAGCTGTTTTTT.

V is TRBV10-3 and J is TRBJ2-7, with a weak D call TRBD2 (5 bases). The CDR3 consists of 15 residues. V was pared by 6 bases and J by 3 bases, with 18 bases between. Germline CDR1 and CDR2: ENHRY and SYGVKD. CDR3 in amino acids: CAIRVGDVRNYEQYF. CDR3 DNA sequence: TGTGCCATCAGGGTCGGGGATGTTCGGAACTACGAGCAGTACTTC.

This clone was picked up a small number of times. The gene calls are TRBV19 and TRBJ1-1, with TRBD1 as a possible D gene (5 bases). Germline V gene lookup returns CDR1 LNHDA and CDR2 SQIVND (reference sequence). The CDR3 consists of 14 residues. The V and J ends lost 6 bases and 4 bases respectively, with 15 bases between them. The CDR3 nucleotides are TGTGCCAGTAGGGAAGGGGCGGTCGGCACTGAAGCTTTCTTT. It is translated as CASREGAVGTEAFF.

The rearrangement uses TRBV27 and TRBJ2-3, with D possibly TRBD1 on 6 matching bases. The CDR3 runs 12 residues. V was shortened by 3 bases and J by 5 bases, with 6 bases between the two germline ends. In germline, CDR1 is MNHEY, CDR2 SMNVEV (reference sequence). This CDR3 reads CASSLTGDTQYF. CDR3 in DNA: TGTGCCAGCAGTTTGACAGGAGATACGCAGTATTTT.

This chain connects TRBV12-1 to TRBJ2-7; the table's D call TRBD2 went unverified against the DNA. TRBV12-1 is an annotated pseudogene. The CDR3 length is 12 residues. The CDR3 region is CASSTSRRGQYF. DNA of the CDR3: TGTGCCAGCAGCACCAGCCGCCGGGGGCAGTACTTC.

The chain links TRBV27 to TRBJ2-1; maybe TRBD1 (5 bases). Per germline, CDR1 MNHEY and CDR2 SMNVEV (reference sequence). The CDR3 loop spans 14 amino acids. Deletions cut 0 bases from V and 8 bases from J, with 11 bases between. The CDR3 coding sequence is TGTGCCAGCAGTTTATCGGTGGGGCCCGATGAGCAGTTCTTC. It is translated as CASSLSVGPDEQFF.

V gene TRBV18 combines with J gene TRBJ2-2; D unclear. V was shortened by 6 bases and J by 0 bases, with 14 bases between the two germline ends. The CDR3 has 16 amino acids. From germline, CDR1 is KGHSH and CDR2 LQKENI. The CDR3 loop is CASSARRFANTGELFF. CDR3 DNA sequence: TGTGCCAGCTCCGCTCGCCGGTTCGCGAACACCGGGGAGCTGTTTTTT.

The chain joins TRBV29-1 to TRBJ2-3, with D perhaps TRBD1 (5 bases). The CDR3 is made up of 15 amino acids. V gave up 6 bases and J gave up 0 bases, with 16 bases separating them. The germline gives CDR1 SQVTM, CDR2 ANQGSEA. CDR3 DNA: TGCAGCGTACCGCGAGAAGGGGCTAGCACAGATACGCAGTATTTT. It encodes CSVPREGASTDTQYF.

The genes are TRBV2 and TRBJ2-1; possible D gene TRBD2, 5 bases. The germline V gene has CDR1 SNHLY and CDR2 FYNNEI. V was shortened by 4 bases and J by 0 bases, with 10 bases between the two germline ends. There are 15 residues in the CDR3. CDR3 protein: CASSGKRSSYNEQFF. CDR3 coding DNA: TGTGCCAGCAGTGGGAAGCGGAGCTCCTACAATGAGCAGTTCTTC.

The rearrangement joins TRBV25-1 to TRBJ2-1; D is ambiguous. The CDR3 runs to 16 residues. Germline V lookup: CDR1 MGHDK, CDR2 SYGVNS. V was clipped by 6 bases and J by 0 bases, with 15 bases between them. The CDR3 DNA sequence: TGTGCCAGCAGCAACAGTGTCTTAAGCTCCTACAATGAGCAGTTCTTC. It codes for CASSNSVLSSYNEQFF.

The chain is built from TRBV29-1 and TRBJ2-5; TRBD1 aligns across 8 bases. This CDR3 is built from 15 residues. The germline CDR1 and CDR2 sequences are SQVTM and ANQGSEA. V was pared by 8 bases and J by 0 bases, with 11 bases of the junction left unmatched. The CDR3 DNA sequence: TGCAGCACCGTTCAGGACAGGGCGTACCAAGAGACCCAGTACTTC. It yields the protein CSTVQDRAYQETQYF. Combining the CDR3 with reference TRBV29-1 and TRBJ2-5 gives the whole variable domain SAVISQKPSRDICQRGTSLTIQCQVDSQVTMMFWYRQQPGQSLTLIATANQGSEATYESGFVIDKFPISRPNLTFSTLTVSNMSPEDSSIYLCSTVQDRAYQETQYFGPGTRLLVL.

This chain joins TRBV25-1 and TRBJ2-7; TRBD1 is a possible D gene (6 bases). Trimming took off 6 bases at V and 4 bases at J, with 16 bases between the two ends. The CDR3 is 14 amino acids. CDR1 is MGHDK, CDR2 SYGVNS, per germline. The CDR3 bases are TGTGCCAGCAGCCACAGGGATTCCCGGTACGAGCAGTACTTC. This sequence encodes CASSHRDSRYEQYF.